This TCR beta chain came from a study of shared clonotypes between healthy human individuals. Study background: Researchers assigned three CD4 naive, three CD4 memory, two CD8 naive and one CD8 memory plate to each donor.

Generated by immunoSEQ multiplex PCR, the TCRdb table keeps only in-frame clones and is missing some. The table shows some 680,000 clones, with less than 80% occurring only once. The ends were cut back, 5 bases at V and 10 bases at J, with 17 bases in the middle. Per germline, CDR1 SNHLY and CDR2 FYNNEI. The CDR3 length is 14 residues. Sequenced sample: memory CD4+ T cells sorted from blood. Documented subset: CD45RA-negative fraction. This TCR came from a woman aged 30 to 39 in good health. V usage is TRBV2 and J usage is TRBJ1-4; the D gene is possibly TRBD1 (6 bases). CDR3 DNA sequence: TGTGCCAGCAGTCCCCCCAGGGGAACGGGAAAACTGTTTTTT. Protein: CASSPPRGTGKLFF.